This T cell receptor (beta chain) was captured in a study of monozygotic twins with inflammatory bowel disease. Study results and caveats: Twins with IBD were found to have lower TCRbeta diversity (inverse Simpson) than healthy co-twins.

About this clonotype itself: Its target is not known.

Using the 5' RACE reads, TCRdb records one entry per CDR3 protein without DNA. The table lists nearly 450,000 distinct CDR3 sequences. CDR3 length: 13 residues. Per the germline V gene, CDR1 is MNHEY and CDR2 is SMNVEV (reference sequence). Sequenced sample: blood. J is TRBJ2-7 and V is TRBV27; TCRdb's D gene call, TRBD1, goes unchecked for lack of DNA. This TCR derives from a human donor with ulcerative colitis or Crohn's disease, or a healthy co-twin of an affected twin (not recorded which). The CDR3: CASKPGSTYEQYF.